Listed below are T cell receptor beta chains from one sample, sequenced in a study of blood T cell repertoires in COVID-19. Sequencing used immunoSEQ multiplex PCR; TCRdb keeps in-frame clones, though not all of them. The top ten hold 3% to 4.5% of the sample, which has fewer than 250,000 clones, 65% to 90% seen once. Sequenced sample: PBMCs or T cells enriched from blood (not recorded which). The receptors were sampled from a woman in her forties with acute COVID-19. Both conserved end residues are part of each CDR3. Fields, in order: clone size, V gene, D gene, J gene, CDR3 DNA, CDR3 protein. The D gene is left open where the match is weak. The size field is filled for only some rows; it gives once, few, many or a size class.

>-|TRBV10-3|-|TRBJ2-2
TGTGCCATCAGTGAGTTCGGGGGAAACACCGGGGAGCTGTTTTTT
CAISEFGGNTGELFF
>-|TRBV6-5|-|TRBJ2-7
TGTGCCAGCGGACGGGACAACTCCTACGAGCAGTACTTC
CASGRDNSYEQYF
>-|TRBV4-2|TRBD2|TRBJ2-7
TGTGCCAGCAGCCCCAGACTAGCGGCCTCCTACGAGCAGTACTTC
CASSPRLAASYEQYF
>few|TRBV19|-|TRBJ2-7
TGTGCCAGTAGGGACAGAAACTACGAGCAGTACTTC
CASRDRNYEQYF
>once|TRBV12-5|-|TRBJ2-1
TGTGCTAGTGGTCAGCGGACGCACAATGAGCAGTTCTTC
CASGQRTHNEQFF
>-|TRBV4-2|TRBD2|TRBJ2-7
TGTGCCAGCAGCTCCCCGTCTAGCGGGACCTACGAGCAGTACTTC
CASSSPSSGTYEQYF
>-|TRBV28|-|TRBJ1-2
TGTGCCAGCAGTTTAGACAGCCTTAACTATGGCTACACCTTC
CASSLDSLNYGYTF
>-|TRBV4-3|TRBD1|TRBJ2-3
TGCGCCAGCAGCCAACAACCGACAGGGGGTAGCACAGATACGCAGTATTTT
CASSQQPTGGSTDTQYF
>-|TRBV23-1|-|TRBJ2-7
TGCGCCAGCAGTCAACACATTAAGGAGCAGTACTTC
CASSQHIKEQYF
>-|TRBV19|-|TRBJ1-5
TGTGCCAGTAGTATTTGGACAGCGGATCTAGGGCCCCAGCATTTT
CASSIWTADLGPQHF
>-|TRBV24-1|-|TRBJ2-5
TGTGCCACCAGTGATTCAGGACAGTACCAAGAGACCCAGTACTTC
CATSDSGQYQETQYF
>-|TRBV6-5|TRBD1|TRBJ1-1
TGTGCCAGCAGCTACGAACAGGGGGCGACCCTCGAAGCTTTCTTT
CASSYEQGATLEAFF
>-|TRBV19|-|TRBJ2-2
TGTGCCAGTTTTCCCAGAGGGTACACCGGGGAGCTGTTTTTT
CASFPRGYTGELFF
>-|TRBV2|TRBD1|TRBJ2-1
TGTGCCAGCACCGCGGACAGGGCTAATGAGCAGTTCTTC
CASTADRANEQFF
>-|TRBV28|-|TRBJ2-7
TGTGCCAGCAGTCTACCGACAGGCTCCTACGAGCAGTACTTC
CASSLPTGSYEQYF
>-|TRBV3-1/TRBV3-2|TRBD1|TRBJ2-5
TGTGCCAGCAGCCAGACAGGGCGATACCAAGAGACCCAGTACTTC
CASSQTGRYQETQYF
>-|TRBV12-3/TRBV12-4|-|TRBJ1-1
TGTGCCAGCAATCCACAGCTGAACACTGAAGCTTTCTTT
CASNPQLNTEAFF
>-|TRBV2|TRBD2|TRBJ2-7
TGTGCCAGCAGTGCGTTGCTAGCGGAACGCGAGCAGTACTTC
CASSALLAEREQYF
>-|TRBV5-4|TRBD1|TRBJ2-3
TGTGCCAGCAGCTTGGGGGGGACAGGGAGCACAGATACGCAGTATTTT
CASSLGGTGSTDTQYF
>-|TRBV6-5|-|TRBJ2-1
TGTGCCAGCAACTCAATGAACAATGAGCAGTTCTTC
CASNSMNNEQFF
>-|TRBV7-3|-|TRBJ1-1
TGTGCCAGCAGCTTCTCTAATAACAGGGAGACTGAAGCTTTCTTT
CASSFSNNRETEAFF
>-|TRBV2|TRBD2|TRBJ2-2
TGTGCCAGCAGTGAGCAGGGAGGGACCGGGGAGCTGTTTTTT
CASSEQGGTGELFF
>-|TRBV10-1|TRBD1|TRBJ2-7
TGCGCCAGCAGCCGACAGGGAGAATTTGACGAGCAGTACTTC
CASSRQGEFDEQYF
>few|TRBV4-1|TRBD2|TRBJ2-1
TGCGCCAGCAGCCATATTGGGTCTTTAGCGGGAGAAGGCAATGAGCAGTTCTTC
CASSHIGSLAGEGNEQFF
>-|TRBV12-5|-|TRBJ2-1
TGTGCTAGTGGTTTGGTGGGGCAGGATGAGCAGTTCTTC
CASGLVGQDEQFF
>-|TRBV28|-|TRBJ2-4
TGTGCCAGCACCCCAGCCCCGGCGGGCATTCAGTACTTC
CASTPAPAGIQYF
>-|TRBV28|-|TRBJ1-1
TGTGCCAGCAGTTCCAGGGGTTTGAACACTGAAGCTTTCTTT
CASSSRGLNTEAFF
>-|TRBV3-1/TRBV3-2|TRBD2|TRBJ2-3
TGTGCCAGCAGCCAAGGCCTCCGTAGCGGGAGAGCCTTTAGAGATACGCAGTATTTT
CASSQGLRSGRAFRDTQYF
>once|TRBV28|TRBD2|TRBJ2-7
TGTGCCAGCACCTGGGGGACTAGCGGGAGTAGGGAGCAGTACTTC
CASTWGTSGSREQYF
>-|TRBV18|TRBD2|TRBJ2-1
TGCCTAGCGGGAGGGTCCTACAATGAGCAGTTCTTC
CLAGGSYNEQFF
>-|TRBV25-1|TRBD2|TRBJ2-1
TGTGCCAGCTCCCGGGGAAGCGGGACTTACAATGAGCAGTTCTTC
CASSRGSGTYNEQFF
>-|TRBV10-3|TRBD1|TRBJ1-1
TGTGCCATCAGGCCTTCGACAGGGAGGACTGAAGCTTTCTTT
CAIRPSTGRTEAFF
>-|TRBV5-1|TRBD2|TRBJ2-2
TGCGCCAGCAGCTTGGCGGGAGGAAACACCGGGGAGCTGTTTTTT
CASSLAGGNTGELFF
>-|TRBV28|TRBD1|TRBJ2-6
TGTGCCAGCAGTTCCCTGACAGGGGTCTCTGGGGCCAACGTCCTGACTTTC
CASSSLTGVSGANVLTF
>-|TRBV28|-|TRBJ2-5
TGTGCCAGCAGTTTATATTACAGGGAGACCCAGTACTTC
CASSLYYRETQYF
>-|TRBV18|TRBD2|TRBJ2-1
TGTGCCAGCTCACCAGCGGGGGGAGGGAACAATGAGCAGTTCTTC
CASSPAGGGNNEQFF
>-|TRBV5-1|TRBD1|TRBJ1-5
TGCGCCAGCAGCTTGACAGGGGCGGGCAATCAGCCCCAGCATTTT
CASSLTGAGNQPQHF
>-|TRBV24-1|-|TRBJ1-5
TGTGCCACCAGTGACCGCGGTCGGGTTGGGCCCCAGCATTTT
CATSDRGRVGPQHF
>-|TRBV29-1|-|TRBJ2-1
TGCAGCTCTTTAGGTGGAGGGGTTGAGCAGTTCTTC
CSSLGGGVEQFF
>once|TRBV30|-|TRBJ1-1
TGTGCCTGGAAAACAGGGAACACTGAAGCTTTCTTT
CAWKTGNTEAFF
>-|TRBV9|-|TRBJ1-1
TGTGCCAGCAGCGCCCCCGCGGGAGTGAACACTGAAGCTTTCTTT
CASSAPAGVNTEAFF
>-|TRBV15|TRBD2|TRBJ2-7
TGTGCCACCAGCACCTTAGCGGGAGTCAGCTACGAGCAGTACTTC
CATSTLAGVSYEQYF
>-|TRBV9|TRBD2|TRBJ2-1
TGTGCCAGCAGCGTAGCGGGAGGCTCCTACAATGAGCAGTTCTTC
CASSVAGGSYNEQFF
>-|TRBV2|-|TRBJ1-2
TGTGCCAGCAGCCAGACGAGGGGCTACACCTTC
CASSQTRGYTF
>-|TRBV28|TRBD2|TRBJ2-1
TGTGCCAGCAGTTTTGGCGGGAGGGCCCTCAATGAGCAGTTCTTC
CASSFGGRALNEQFF
>-|TRBV5-1|TRBD2|TRBJ2-1
TGCGCCAGCAGCAACTCCGGGACTAGCAATGAGCAGTTCTTC
CASSNSGTSNEQFF
>once|TRBV11-1|TRBD2|TRBJ2-7
TGTGCCAGCGGATTGAGGAGCGGGAACTCCTACGAGCAGTACTTC
CASGLRSGNSYEQYF
>-|TRBV2|TRBD2|TRBJ2-1
TGTGCCAGCAGTTCCCCGACTAGCGGGTTCGACAATGAGCAGTTCTTC
CASSSPTSGFDNEQFF
>once|TRBV28|-|TRBJ2-7
TGTGCCAGCAGTCCGATTATAGTTGTTTACGAGCAGTACTTC
CASSPIIVVYEQYF
>-|TRBV9|TRBD2|TRBJ2-7
TGTGCCAGCAGCCCTCCGACTAGCGGAAGCTCCTACGAGCAGTACTTC
CASSPPTSGSSYEQYF
>-|TRBV4-2|-|TRBJ2-2
TGTGCCAGCAGCCTACTTATAGGGGCGCCGCCGGGACTCATATCGAACACCGGGGAGCTGTTTTTT
CASSLLIGAPPGLISNTGELFF